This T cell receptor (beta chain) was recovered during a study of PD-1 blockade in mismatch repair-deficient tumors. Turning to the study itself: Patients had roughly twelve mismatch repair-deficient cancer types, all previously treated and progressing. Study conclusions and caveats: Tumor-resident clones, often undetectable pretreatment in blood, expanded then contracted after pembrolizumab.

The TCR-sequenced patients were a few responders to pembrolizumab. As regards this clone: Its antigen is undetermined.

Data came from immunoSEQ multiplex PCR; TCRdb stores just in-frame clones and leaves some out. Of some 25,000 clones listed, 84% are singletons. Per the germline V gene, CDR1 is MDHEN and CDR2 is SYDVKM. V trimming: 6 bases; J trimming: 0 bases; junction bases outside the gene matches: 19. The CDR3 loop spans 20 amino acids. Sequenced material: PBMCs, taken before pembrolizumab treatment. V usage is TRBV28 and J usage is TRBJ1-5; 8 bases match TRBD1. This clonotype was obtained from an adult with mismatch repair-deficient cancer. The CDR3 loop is CASSEGTGTLTPYSNQPQHF. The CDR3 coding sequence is TGTGCCAGCAGCGAGGGGACAGGTACCCTCACGCCCTATAGCAATCAGCCCCAGCATTTT. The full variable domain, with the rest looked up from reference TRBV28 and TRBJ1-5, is DVKVTQSSRYLVKRTGEKVFLECVQDMDHENMFWYRQDPGLGLRLIYFSYDVKMKEKGDIPEGYSVSREKKERFSLILESASTNQTSMYLCASSEGTGTLTPYSNQPQHFGDGTRLSIL.